One sample yielded the 21 T cell receptor beta chains listed below, sequenced in a study of monozygotic twins with inflammatory bowel disease (dated by TCRdb to about 2019). Library preparation used 5' RACE. Sequenced using an Illumina HiSeq 2500. TCRdb reprocessed the reads and assigns one entry to each CDR3 protein sequence, leaving out DNA. For this sample, the table gives 300,000 to 450,000 distinct CDR3 sequences. Just over 2.5% of the sample rests with the top ten. Sequenced input: blood. The receptors come from a human donor with ulcerative colitis or Crohn's disease, or a healthy co-twin of an affected twin (not recorded which).

The chain employs TRBV5-1 and TRBJ2-3; with no DNA, the TCRdb D assignment of TRBD1 cannot be verified. CDR1 SGHRS and CDR2 YFSETQ come from the germline V gene. The CDR3 covers 16 residues. The CDR3 here is CASSPLRGLATDTQYF.

This chain joins TRBV5-1 and TRBJ2-7. The CDR3 contains 14 residues. The germline CDR1 and CDR2 sequences are SGHRS and YFSETQ. CDR3: CASSLAVKWHEQYF. Using reference TRBV5-1 and TRBJ2-7 for the parts outside the CDR3, the full variable domain is KAGVTQTPRYLIKTRGQQVTLSCSPISGHRSVSWYQQTPGQGLQFLFEYFSETQRNKGNFPGRFSGRQFSNSRSEMNVSTLELGDSALYLCASSLAVKWHEQYFGPGTRLTVT.

The V gene is TRBV12-5, the J gene TRBJ2-7. The germline V gene has CDR1 LGHNT and CDR2 FRNRAP. The CDR3 has 12 residues. The CDR3 sequence is CASGFGVYEQYF.

The chain couples TRBV18 to TRBJ2-7; no DNA is available, so the TRBD1 call from TCRdb remains unchecked. Looked up from germline, CDR1 is KGHSH and CDR2 is LQKENI. There are 12 residues in the CDR3. The CDR3 loop reads CASSPDSSEQYF.

This sequence joins TRBV20-1 and TRBJ2-2; the D call of TRBD1 rests on TCRdb alone, since no DNA is present to check it. In germline, CDR1 is DFQATT, CDR2 SNEGSKA (reference sequence). The CDR3 extends over 14 amino acids. CDR3 protein: CSAKGQGKAGELFF.

The chain uses TRBV6-2 or TRBV6-3 and TRBJ2-1; TCRdb returns TRBD2, unconfirmable since there is no DNA. The CDR3 is 15 amino acids. Per the germline V gene, CDR1 is MNHEY and CDR2 is SVGEGT. CDR3 sequence reads: CASSSNLLSYNEQFF.

This chain joins TRBV7-9 and TRBJ1-2. CDR1 is SEHNR, CDR2 FQNEAQ, per germline (reference sequence). The CDR3 sequence is 16 residues long. The CDR3 loop is CASSPFGTPGGYGYTF.

V gene TRBV5-1 combines with J gene TRBJ2-5; as DNA is missing, the TRBD1 call by TCRdb cannot be tested. Germline assignment: CDR1 SGHRS and CDR2 YFSETQ. The CDR3 runs to 15 residues. CDR3: CASSIGTGGRETQYF.

This rearrangement joins TRBV4-1 to TRBJ2-7. The germline V gene has CDR1 MGHRA and CDR2 YSYEKL. CDR3 size: 13 residues. The CDR3 here is CASSQDGSYEQYF.

The chain couples TRBV9 to TRBJ2-7. The CDR3 covers 11 residues. Germline CDR1 and CDR2: SGDLS and YYNGEE. This chain's CDR3 is CASSDNYEQYF.

V is TRBV10-3 and J is TRBJ2-7; TCRdb's assignment of TRBD1 cannot be checked, as there is no DNA. Germline V gene sequence: CDR1 ENHRY, CDR2 SYGVKD. There are 16 residues in the CDR3. The CDR3 loop reads CAISERGGGETYEQYF.

The chain joins TRBV19 to TRBJ1-1; TCRdb outputs TRBD1, but without DNA this stays unchecked. The CDR3 covers 17 residues. CDR1 is LNHDA and CDR2 is SQIVND in the germline V gene (reference sequence). This chain's CDR3 is CASSIPGQGFMNTEAFF.

This rearrangement joins TRBV20-1 to TRBJ2-7; TCRdb returns TRBD1, unconfirmable since there is no DNA. The CDR3 covers 15 residues. Germline-derived CDR1 and CDR2 are DFQATT and SNEGSKA (reference sequence). This CDR3 reads CSARDLGTGIGEQYF.

This sequence joins TRBV6-1 and TRBJ2-1; TCRdb indicates TRBD1, and absent DNA this call remains unverified. Germline values: CDR1 MNHNS, CDR2 SASEGT. This CDR3 is 16 amino acids long. The CDR3: CASSRPLGSSYNEQFF.

This sequence joins TRBV7-8 and TRBJ1-3. In germline, CDR1 is SGHVS, CDR2 FQNEAQ. This CDR3 contains 16 residues. CDR3 protein: CASSYGVADSGNTIYF.

The chain carries TRBV11-1 and TRBJ1-2; TCRdb's D call, TRBD1, is unchecked because there is no DNA. The CDR3 sequence is 14 residues long. The germline V gene encodes CDR1 SGHAT and CDR2 FQDESV (reference sequence). The CDR3 loop is CASSLRGGAYVYTF.

This chain joins TRBV5-1 and TRBJ2-1; the TCRdb D gene call, TRBD1, has no DNA to confirm it. This CDR3 is 17 amino acids long. Germline V CDR1 and CDR2: SGHRS, YFSETQ. The chain's CDR3 is CASSSLTGLSSYNEQFF.

The chain has TRBV27 and TRBJ1-1; TCRdb's D call of TRBD1 is untestable without DNA. Per germline, CDR1 MNHEY and CDR2 SMNVEV (reference sequence). The CDR3 is 14 residues long. CDR3 region: CASSLSPRGPEAFF.

J is TRBJ2-7 and V is TRBV7-9; TCRdb lists TRBD2, though no DNA is available to test this call. Looked up from germline, CDR1 is SEHNR and CDR2 is FQNEAQ (reference sequence). The CDR3 loop spans 17 amino acids. Here the CDR3 reads CASSLVGRAQGSYEQYF.

The rearrangement joins TRBV5-1 to TRBJ2-3. CDR1 and CDR2 from the germline V gene are SGHRS and YFSETQ. The CDR3 is 13 residues long. The CDR3 region is CASSDGEADTQYF.

The chain combines TRBV20-1 with TRBJ2-5; without DNA, the TCRdb call of TRBD1 cannot be checked. Germline CDR1 reads DFQATT; CDR2 reads SNEGSKA (reference sequence). This CDR3 is 13 amino acids long. CDR3: CSAYYRGRETQYF.